What follows are 22 T cell receptor beta chains derived from one specimen sequenced in a study of OX40 agonist ivuxolimab in advanced cancers. Repertoires were generated with immunoSEQ multiplex PCR, while TCRdb's copy carries only in-frame clones and drops some. The sample shows about 70,000 clones, just over 85% of them seen only once. The input for sequencing was CD4+ or CD8+ T cells sorted from blood, taken in a trial of the OX40 agonist ivuxolimab. These receptors all stem from an adult with an advanced solid tumor such as melanoma, head and neck, liver or kidney cancer.

In DNA form, the CDR3 reads TGCGCCAGCGGATCCGGGACAGACACCGGGGAGCTGTTTTTT. This translates into CASGSGTDTGELFF. J is TRBJ2-2 and V is TRBV5-1; 7 bases line up with TRBD1. CDR1 and CDR2 (germline): SGHRS, YFSETQ. CDR3 length equals 14 residues. V was clipped by 7 bases and J by 3 bases; unmatched bases: 6.

The chain is built from TRBV6-6 and TRBJ2-5; 7 bases match TRBD1. The CDR3 is 13 amino acids. J was trimmed by 5 bases and V by 4 bases; bases with no gene match: 4. The V gene's germline CDR1 is MNHNY and CDR2 SVGAGI (reference sequence). CDR3 amino acids: CASSFDRVETQYF. CDR3 nucleotide sequence: TGTGCCAGCAGTTTCGACAGGGTGGAGACCCAGTACTTC.

Note on this clone: Different DNA sequences within this sample yield the same CDR3. The J gene is TRBJ1-1, the V gene TRBV5-5, with 7 positions matching TRBD1. The J segment lost 1 base and the V segment lost 2 bases, leaving 2 bases of the junction unmatched. There are 14 residues in the CDR3. CDR1 and CDR2 (germline): SGHKS, YYEKEE (reference sequence). CDR3 residues: CASSLQGWNTEAFF. CDR3 nucleotides: TGTGCCAGCAGCTTACAGGGGTGGAACACTGAAGCTTTCTTT. Full variable domain (missing parts from reference TRBV5-5 and TRBJ1-1): DAGVTQSPTHLIKTRGQQVTLRCSPISGHKSVSWYQQVLGQGPQFIFQYYEKEERGRGNFPDRFSARQFPNYSSELNVNALLLGDSALYLCASSLQGWNTEAFFGQGTRLTVV.

The rearrangement joins TRBV10-3 to TRBJ2-3; possible D gene TRBD2, 6 bases. The V and J ends lost 0 bases and 1 base respectively, with 11 bases between them. The germline V gene has CDR1 ENHRY and CDR2 SYGVKD. The CDR3 is made up of 16 amino acids. The CDR3 nucleotides read TGTGCCATCAGTGAGTCGTCAGCGGGTGGCACAGATACGCAGTATTTT. Translating it yields CAISESSAGGTDTQYF.

The CDR3 region is CASSRTGSSYNEQFF. CDR3 coding DNA: TGTGCCAGCAGTAGGACAGGGAGCTCCTACAATGAGCAGTTCTTC. V is TRBV6-5 and J is TRBJ2-1; TRBD1 aligns across 8 bases. The trim removed 5 bases at V and 0 bases at J, leaving 3 bases unmatched. Germline CDR1 and CDR2: MNHEY and SVGAGI. CDR3 size: 15 residues.

This chain links TRBV19 with TRBJ1-6; D possibly corresponds to TRBD1 (5 bases). Between the trimmed V and J ends, which lost 3 bases and 6 bases, there was a span of 15 bases. CDR1 LNHDA and CDR2 SQIVND come from the germline V gene (reference sequence). The CDR3 length is 16 residues. This CDR3 is CASSIAQPRGNSPLHF. The DNA of the CDR3 is TGTGCCAGTAGTATCGCCCAACCAAGGGGTAATTCACCCCTCCACTTT.

The gene calls are TRBV28 and TRBJ2-7; the match to TRBD1 covers 9 bases. The CDR3 spans 14 residues. In germline, CDR1 is MDHEN, CDR2 SYDVKM. J lost 6 bases, V lost 6 bases, and 9 bases had no gene match. CDR3 residues: CASRLPGQGSEQYF. CDR3 DNA: TGTGCCAGCAGACTCCCGGGACAGGGATCCGAGCAGTACTTC.

This clone was picked up a small number of times. The chain has TRBV2 and TRBJ2-7, with D tentatively TRBD1 (6 bases). This CDR3 is 13 amino acids long. Looked up from germline, CDR1 is SNHLY and CDR2 is FYNNEI. V lost 8 bases, J lost 1 base, and 12 bases lay in between. The CDR3 nucleotides read TGTGCCAGCGACTGGACAGCATCCTACGAGCAGTACTTC. Translated: CASDWTASYEQYF.

This sequence joins TRBV19 and TRBJ2-3; D gene uncertain. V gave up 3 bases and J gave up 5 bases, with 9 bases separating them. The CDR3 is 13 residues long. The germline V gene encodes CDR1 LNHDA and CDR2 SQIVND (reference sequence). The CDR3 region has the DNA TGTGCCAGTAGTATCAACCCCGAAGATACGCAGTATTTT. Translating gives CASSINPEDTQYF. Combining the CDR3 with reference TRBV19 and TRBJ2-3 gives the whole variable domain DGGITQSPKYLFRKEGQNVTLSCEQNLNHDAMYWYRQDPGQGLRLIYYSQIVNDFQKGDIAEGYSVSREKKESFPLTVTSAQKNPTAFYLCASSINPEDTQYFGPGTRLTVL.

The chain joins TRBV6-5 to TRBJ2-1; D might be TRBD1 (6 bases). This CDR3 region has 14 residues. V lost 8 bases, J lost 2 bases, and 13 bases lay in between. CDR1 and CDR2 (germline): MNHEY, SVGAGI. The CDR3 bases are TGTGCCAGCGGCCTGCAGGGGACCTACAATGAGCAGTTCTTC. Residues: CASGLQGTYNEQFF.

The genes are TRBV6-4 and TRBJ2-3; 9 nucleotides match TRBD2. The CDR3 covers 17 residues. The germline gives CDR1 MRHNA, CDR2 SNTAGT. V lost 2 bases to trimming and J lost 2 bases; unmatched junction nucleotides: 8. CDR3 loop: CASSDARLAVPTDTQYF. DNA for the CDR3: TGTGCCAGCAGTGACGCAAGACTAGCGGTCCCCACAGATACGCAGTATTTT.

V gene TRBV7-9 combines with J gene TRBJ2-1; TRBD1 is a possible D gene (6 bases). V was trimmed by 0 bases and J by 5 bases, leaving 17 bases between them. Germline V lookup: CDR1 SEHNR, CDR2 FQNEAQ (reference sequence). The CDR3 is 17 residues long. Written as DNA, the CDR3 is TGTGCCAGCAGCTTAGCGTTATGGGGGCGCAGGCACAATGAGCAGTTCTTC. Translating it yields CASSLALWGRRHNEQFF.

This clone was found once. The chain carries TRBV7-2 and TRBJ2-3; TRBD2 matches 7 bases. The CDR3 has 17 amino acids. With V trimmed by 5 bases and J by 0 bases, 11 bases remained unmatched. The germline V gene has CDR1 SGHTA and CDR2 FQGNSA. The CDR3 loop is CASSLTSDPSSTDTQYF. The CDR3, as DNA: TGTGCCAGCAGCCTTACTAGCGATCCCTCTAGCACAGATACGCAGTATTTT.

CDR3 amino acids: CASSLLGTGSPNYGYTF. CDR3 in DNA: TGTGCCAGCAGTTTATTAGGGACAGGGTCCCCTAACTATGGCTACACCTTC. The chain is built from TRBV27 and TRBJ1-2, with 9 bases lining up with TRBD1. After removal of 1 base from V and 0 bases from J, the junction contained 6 bases not matched to a gene. The length of the CDR3 is 17 residues. Germline CDR1 is MNHEY and CDR2 is SMNVEV (reference sequence).

V is TRBV11-2 and J is TRBJ1-2; 8 bases are a match to TRBD1. The CDR3 covers 15 residues. V dropped 5 bases and J dropped 1; count of bases not matched to a gene: 6. CDR1 and CDR2 (germline): SGHAT, FQNNGV. The CDR3 loop reads CASSSYRGFNYGYTF. The CDR3 DNA reads TGTGCCAGCAGCAGCTACAGGGGGTTTAACTATGGCTACACCTTC.

This rearrangement joins TRBV27 to TRBJ2-6, with 8 positions matching TRBD1. CDR1 and CDR2 from the germline V gene are MNHEY and SMNVEV (reference sequence). After removal of 3 bases from V and 3 bases from J, the junction contained 10 bases not matched to a gene. The CDR3 extends over 18 amino acids. In nucleotides, the CDR3 is TGTGCCAGCAGTTTGTCCAGGGGGCGCCATATTGGGGCCAACGTCCTGACTTTC. Translation gives CASSLSRGRHIGANVLTF.

V is TRBV6-6 and J is TRBJ2-1; TRBD1 matches at 10 bases. The germline gives CDR1 MNHNY, CDR2 SVGAGI (reference sequence). Unmatched junction bases numbered 4, after V lost 2 bases and J lost 6 bases. The CDR3 totals 15 residues. The CDR3, as DNA: TGTGCCAGCAGTTACGACGGGACAGGGGCCAATGAGCAGTTCTTC. It translates to CASSYDGTGANEQFF.

The genes are TRBV2 and TRBJ2-7; no clear D gene. In germline, CDR1 is SNHLY, CDR2 FYNNEI. The CDR3 runs 11 residues. V shed 6 bases and J shed 3 bases, with 6 bases lying between them. The CDR3 loop reads CASRDIYEQYF. The CDR3 DNA reads TGTGCCAGCAGGGATATCTACGAGCAGTACTTC. Drawing the rest from reference TRBV2 and TRBJ2-7, the complete variable domain is EPEVTQTPSHQVTQMGQEVILRCVPISNHLYFYWYRQILGQKVEFLVSFYNNEISEKSEIFDDQFSVERPDGSNFTLKIRSTKLEDSAMYFCASRDIYEQYFGPGTRLTVT.

The chain combines TRBV28 with TRBJ1-2; perhaps TRBD1 as D (5 bases). This CDR3 contains 11 residues. Germline-derived CDR1 and CDR2 are MDHEN and SYDVKM. The V and J ends lost 6 bases and 5 bases respectively, with 7 bases between them. CDR3 bases: TGTGCCAGCAGATCAGGGTATGGCTACACCTTC. Translation gives CASRSGYGYTF.

This clone appeared a few times. The chain has TRBV10-2 and TRBJ2-7; no clear D gene. The V gene lost 5 bases and the J gene lost 1 base, with 6 bases spanning the gap. Germline CDR1 and CDR2: WSHSY and SAAADI. CDR3 length equals 12 residues. The CDR3 sequence is CASSHRSYEQYF. CDR3 sequence (DNA): TGCGCCAGCAGTCATAGGTCCTACGAGCAGTACTTC.

The chain combines TRBV5-5 with TRBJ2-3; unclear D gene. V lost 2 bases and J lost 3, with 7 bases in between. The CDR3 has 13 residues. The germline gives CDR1 SGHKS, CDR2 YYEKEE (reference sequence). The CDR3 DNA follows: TGTGCCAGCAGCTTCCAGGCTACAGATACGCAGTATTTT. Translating gives CASSFQATDTQYF.

In DNA, the CDR3 is TGTGCTAGTGATGGCTACGAGCAGTACTTC. It encodes CASDGYEQYF. V is TRBV12-5 and J is TRBJ2-7; D is undetermined. CDR1 LGHNT and CDR2 FRNRAP come from the germline V gene. The CDR3 is 10 amino acids. The V end was cut by 7 bases, the J end by 3 bases, with 4 bases between.